These T cell receptor beta chains were read from a single sample in a study of blood T cell repertoires in COVID-19. Assay used: immunoSEQ multiplex PCR; TCRdb lists only in-frame clones, some missing. The data contain roughly 140,000 clones, around nine tenths of them seen just once; the ten biggest clones take up roughly 5.4%. The sequencing input was peripheral blood. These receptors were obtained from a human donor in a cohort sampled during active COVID-19. The CDR3 runs from the conserved cysteine through the conserved F or W. The D gene is left open where the match is weak. A row's size may be missing; if present it is once, few, many or a size class.

.	TRBJ2-6	.	TRBV3-1/TRBV3-2	TGTGCCAGCAGCGACTATGTGGGCTCTGGGGCCAACGTCCTGACTTTC	CASSDYVGSGANVLTF
.	TRBJ1-1	.	TRBV27	TGTGCCAGCAGTCCCCCGTTTCGGACTGAAGCTTTCTTT	CASSPPFRTEAFF
TRBD2	TRBJ2-4	.	TRBV19	TGTGCCAGTATGGGACTAGTCAAAAACATTCAGTACTTC	CASMGLVKNIQYF
.	TRBJ1-2	once	TRBV19	TGTGCCAGTAGGACACCAAACAGCGAGACAGCTCTCTATGGCTACACCTTC	CASRTPNSETALYGYTF
.	TRBJ2-7	few	TRBV30	TGTGCCTGGAGCCGCTCCTACGAGCAGTACTTC	CAWSRSYEQYF
.	TRBJ1-1	.	TRBV19	TGTGCCAGTAAAATGCGGCCGCTAGGGGTGAACACTGAAGCTTTCTTT	CASKMRPLGVNTEAFF
.	TRBJ1-2	.	TRBV5-8	TGTGCCAGCAGCTTGTCAGGGGCAGGGAGCAACTATGGCTACACCTTC	CASSLSGAGSNYGYTF
.	TRBJ1-4	.	TRBV18	TGTGCCAGCTCACTAATCCCCCCCGGTTATAATGAAAAACTGTTTTTT	CASSLIPPGYNEKLFF
TRBD1	TRBJ1-6	.	TRBV6-5	TGTGCCAGCACTCAGGGACAGAGACCAGGTTCACCCCTCCACTTT	CASTQGQRPGSPLHF
.	TRBJ2-3	few	TRBV30	TGTGCCTGGAGGGGACTGCTCAGCACAGATACGCAGTATTTT	CAWRGLLSTDTQYF
.	TRBJ2-1	.	TRBV6-5	TGTGCCAGCAGTTATTTAGCAGCGTACAATGAGCAGTTCTTC	CASSYLAAYNEQFF
.	TRBJ2-3	.	TRBV2	TGTGCCAGCAGTGTGGGGGGGCCAGATACGCAGTATTTT	CASSVGGPDTQYF
TRBD1	TRBJ1-1	few	TRBV28	TGTGCCAGCGGCCTCGGGGCAGGGGGTATGAACACTGAAGCTTTCTTT	CASGLGAGGMNTEAFF
TRBD2	TRBJ2-2	.	TRBV7-9	TGTGCCAGCAGCTCAAGAGGGACTAGGAACACCGGGGAGCTGTTTTTT	CASSSRGTRNTGELFF
TRBD1	TRBJ1-2	.	TRBV28	TGTGCCAGCAGTCGTGGGGGGACAGGGAGGCAAGGCTACACCTTC	CASSRGGTGRQGYTF
.	TRBJ2-5	.	TRBV18	TGTGCCAGCTCACTCGGACAGCAAGAGACCCAGTACTTC	CASSLGQQETQYF